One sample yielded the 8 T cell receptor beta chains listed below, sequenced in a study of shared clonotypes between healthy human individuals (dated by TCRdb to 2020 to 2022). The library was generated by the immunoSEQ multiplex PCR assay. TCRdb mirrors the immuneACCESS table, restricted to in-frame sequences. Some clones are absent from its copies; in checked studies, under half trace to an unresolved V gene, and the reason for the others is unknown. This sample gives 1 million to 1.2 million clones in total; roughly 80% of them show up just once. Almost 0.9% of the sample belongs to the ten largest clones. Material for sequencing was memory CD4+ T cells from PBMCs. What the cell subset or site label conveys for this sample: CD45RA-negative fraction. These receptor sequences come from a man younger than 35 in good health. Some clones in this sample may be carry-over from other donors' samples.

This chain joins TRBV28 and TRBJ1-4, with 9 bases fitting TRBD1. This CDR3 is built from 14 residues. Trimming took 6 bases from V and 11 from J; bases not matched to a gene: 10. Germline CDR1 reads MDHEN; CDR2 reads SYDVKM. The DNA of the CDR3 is TGTGCCAGCAGCCCGGGACAGGGTATGTGGAAACTGTTTTTT. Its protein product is CASSPGQGMWKLFF.

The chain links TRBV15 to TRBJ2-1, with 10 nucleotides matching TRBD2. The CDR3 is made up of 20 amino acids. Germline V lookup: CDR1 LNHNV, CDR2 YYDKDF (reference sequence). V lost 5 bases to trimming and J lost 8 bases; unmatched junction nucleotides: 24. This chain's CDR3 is CATSRSLALAGVNRLHEQFF. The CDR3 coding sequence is TGTGCCACCAGCCGCTCACTGGCGCTAGCGGGAGTAAACCGACTCCATGAGCAGTTCTTC.

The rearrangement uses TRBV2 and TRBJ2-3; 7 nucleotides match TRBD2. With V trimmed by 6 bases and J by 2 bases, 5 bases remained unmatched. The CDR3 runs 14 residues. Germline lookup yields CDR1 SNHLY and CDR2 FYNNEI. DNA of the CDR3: TGTGCCAGCAGACCTAGCGGATACACAGATACGCAGTATTTT. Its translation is CASRPSGYTDTQYF.

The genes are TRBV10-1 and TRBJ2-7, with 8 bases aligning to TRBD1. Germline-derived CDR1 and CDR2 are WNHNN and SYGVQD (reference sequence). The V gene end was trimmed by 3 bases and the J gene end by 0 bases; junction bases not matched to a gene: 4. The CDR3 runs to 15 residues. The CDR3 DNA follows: TGCGCCAGCAGTGAAGGGACAGGATTCTCCTACGAGCAGTACTTC. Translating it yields CASSEGTGFSYEQYF.

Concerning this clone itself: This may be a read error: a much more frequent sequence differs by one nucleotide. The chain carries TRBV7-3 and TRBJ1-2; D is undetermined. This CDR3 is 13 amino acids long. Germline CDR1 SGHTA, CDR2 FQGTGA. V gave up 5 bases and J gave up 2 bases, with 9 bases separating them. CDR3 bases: TGTGCCAGCAGCCCGGGCAGAAACTATGGCTACACCTTC. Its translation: CASSPGRNYGYTF. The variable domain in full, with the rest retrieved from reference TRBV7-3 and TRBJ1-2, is GAGVSQTPSNKVTEKGKYVELRCDPISGHTALYWYRQSLGQGPEFLIYFQGTGAADDSGLPNDRFFAVRPEGSVSTLKIQRTERGDSAVYLCASSPGRNYGYTFGSGTRLTVV.

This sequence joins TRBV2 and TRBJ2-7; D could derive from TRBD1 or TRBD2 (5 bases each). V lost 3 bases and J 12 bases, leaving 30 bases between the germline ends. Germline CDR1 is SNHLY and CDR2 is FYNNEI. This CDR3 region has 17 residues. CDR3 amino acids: CASSDIQAAIRGGLAYF. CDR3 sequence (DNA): TGTGCCAGCAGTGACATACAGGCTGCTATACGGGGCGGTTTAGCGTACTTC.

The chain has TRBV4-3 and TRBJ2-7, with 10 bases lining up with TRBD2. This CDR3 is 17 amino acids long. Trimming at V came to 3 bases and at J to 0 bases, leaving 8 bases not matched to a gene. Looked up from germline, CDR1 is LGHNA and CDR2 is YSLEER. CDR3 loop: CASSQGPTSGTSYEQYF. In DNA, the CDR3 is TGCGCCAGCAGCCAGGGACCTACTAGCGGGACCTCCTACGAGCAGTACTTC.

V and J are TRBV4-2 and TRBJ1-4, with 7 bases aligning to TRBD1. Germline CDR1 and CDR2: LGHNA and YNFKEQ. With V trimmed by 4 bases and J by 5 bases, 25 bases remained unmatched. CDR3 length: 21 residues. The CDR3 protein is CASSPRGPGQFRVLLNEKLFF. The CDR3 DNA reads TGTGCCAGCAGCCCCCGGGGCCCGGGACAGTTTAGGGTCTTACTCAATGAAAAACTGTTTTTT.